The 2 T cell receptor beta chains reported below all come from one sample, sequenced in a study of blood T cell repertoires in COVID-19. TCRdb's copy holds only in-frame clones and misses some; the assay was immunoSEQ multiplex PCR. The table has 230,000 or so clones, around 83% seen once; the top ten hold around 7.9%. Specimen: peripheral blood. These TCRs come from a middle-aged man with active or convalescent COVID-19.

DNA for the CDR3: TGTGCCAGCAGTTACTCGGGACACTCCTACGAGCAGTACTTC. The encoded protein is CASSYSGHSYEQYF. The chain recombines TRBV6-5 with TRBJ2-7; weak D call: TRBD1 (6 bases). From germline, CDR1 is MNHEY and CDR2 SVGAGI. V lost 0 bases, J lost 0 bases, and 6 bases lay in between. The CDR3 spans 14 residues.

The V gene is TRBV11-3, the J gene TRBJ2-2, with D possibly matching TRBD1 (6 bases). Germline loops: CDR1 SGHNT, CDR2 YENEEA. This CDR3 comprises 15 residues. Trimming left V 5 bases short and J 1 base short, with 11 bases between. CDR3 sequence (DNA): TGTGCCAGCAGCAGGGACACCGTGAACACCGGGGAGCTGTTTTTT. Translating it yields CASSRDTVNTGELFF.